This TCR beta chain appears in the sequencing data of a study of cytomegalovirus exposure and HLA in healthy donors. With respect to this clone: Its antigen is unknown.

Separation from the roughly 700-subject first cohort characterized the roughly 130-subject validation cohort, to which the donors belonged. This table comes from immunoSEQ multiplex PCR, and its TCRdb copy is limited to in-frame clones, with some not included. The table lists around 66,000 clones, 95% to 97% of them singletons. General observations from the study: A list of 150 to 200 TCR beta chains associated with cytomegalovirus was given.

This receptor was taken from a woman younger than 35 in good health and CMV-seropositive. Sequencing used PBMCs.

CDR3 nucleotide sequence: TGTGCCAGCAGCAAAGGACAGGGGCAATCATACAATGAGCAGTTCTTC. The encoded protein is CASSKGQGQSYNEQFF. The gene calls are TRBV5-4 and TRBJ2-1; 9 bases fit TRBD1. The CDR3 length is 16 residues. V was pared by 4 bases and J by 4 bases, with 9 bases of the junction left unmatched. Germline CDR1 reads SGHNT; CDR2 reads YYREEE (reference sequence).